This TCR beta chain appears in the sequencing data of a study of OX40 agonist ivuxolimab in advanced cancers. Looking at the study overall: Ivuxolimab, which is an agonistic anti-OX40 (CD134) antibody, was administered to the patients. Anti-PD-1, anti-PD-L1 or anti-CTLA-4 therapy given earlier was allowed, and around 40% had some.

Sequencing used immunoSEQ multiplex PCR; TCRdb keeps in-frame clones, though not all of them. The sample holds roughly 80,000 clones, 70% to 90% seen once. Points from the study as a whole: Some of the nonresponding patients also showed low levels of normalized T-cell clonal expansion. Doses of 0.1 to 3.0 mg/kg were accompanied by clonal expansion of CD4+ and CD8+ blood T cells by week 6.

As regards this clone: Antigen: not known.

CDR1 and CDR2 from the germline V gene are MNHNS and SASEGT. The V end was cut by 7 bases, the J end by 5 bases, with 15 bases between. The CDR3 covers 14 residues. The V gene is TRBV6-1, the J gene TRBJ2-1, with a tentative D call TRBD1 (5 bases). The clonotype was recovered from an adult with an advanced solid tumor such as melanoma, head and neck, liver or kidney cancer. The starting material was CD4+ or CD8+ T cells sorted from blood, obtained in a trial of the OX40 agonist ivuxolimab. CDR3 amino acids: CASTEQGLHNEQFF. CDR3 coding DNA: TGTGCCAGCACTGAGCAGGGTTTGCACAATGAGCAGTTCTTC.